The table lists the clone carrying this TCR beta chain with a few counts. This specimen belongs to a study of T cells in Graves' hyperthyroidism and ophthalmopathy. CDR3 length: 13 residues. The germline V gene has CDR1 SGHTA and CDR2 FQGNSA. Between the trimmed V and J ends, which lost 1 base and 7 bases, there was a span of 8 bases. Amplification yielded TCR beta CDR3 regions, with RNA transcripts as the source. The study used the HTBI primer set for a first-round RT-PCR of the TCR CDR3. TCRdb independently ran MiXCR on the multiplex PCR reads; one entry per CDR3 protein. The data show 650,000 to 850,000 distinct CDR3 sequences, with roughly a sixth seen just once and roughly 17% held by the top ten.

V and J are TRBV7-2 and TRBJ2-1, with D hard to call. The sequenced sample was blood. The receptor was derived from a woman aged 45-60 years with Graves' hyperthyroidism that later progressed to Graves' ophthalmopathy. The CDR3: CASSLVYRNEQFF. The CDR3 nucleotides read TGTGCCAGCAGCTTAGTTTATCGAAATGAGCAGTTCTTC.